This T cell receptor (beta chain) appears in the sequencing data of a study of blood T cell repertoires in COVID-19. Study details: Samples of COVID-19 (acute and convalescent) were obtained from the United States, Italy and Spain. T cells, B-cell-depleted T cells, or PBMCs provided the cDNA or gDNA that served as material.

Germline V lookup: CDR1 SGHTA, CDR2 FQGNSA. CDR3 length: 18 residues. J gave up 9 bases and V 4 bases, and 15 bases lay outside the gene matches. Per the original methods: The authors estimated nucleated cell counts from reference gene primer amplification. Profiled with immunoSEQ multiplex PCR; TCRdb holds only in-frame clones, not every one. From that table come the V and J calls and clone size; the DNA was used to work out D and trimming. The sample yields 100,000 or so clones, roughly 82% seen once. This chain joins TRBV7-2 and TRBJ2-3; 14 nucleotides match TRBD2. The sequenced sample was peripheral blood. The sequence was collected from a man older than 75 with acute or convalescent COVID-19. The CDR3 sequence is CASSSTGLAGVYGSTQYF. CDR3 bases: TGTGCCAGCAGCTCCACGGGACTAGCGGGGGTGTATGGCTCAACGCAGTATTTT. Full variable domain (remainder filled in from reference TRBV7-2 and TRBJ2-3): GAGVSQSPSNKVTEKGKDVELRCDPISGHTALYWYRQSLGQGLEFLIYFQGNSAPDKSGLPSDRFSAERTGGSVSTLTIQRTQQEDSAVYLCASSSTGLAGVYGSTQYFGPGTRLTVL.